These 3 T cell receptor beta chains came from one sample sequenced in a study of patients and donors after allogeneic stem cell transplantation. TCRdb re-called the RT-PCR reads with MiXCR, one entry per CDR3 protein. In the table there are about 410,000 distinct CDR3 sequences, about a sixth of which are singletons. The sequenced sample was blood, either unsorted or a sorted T cell fraction (not recorded which). These receptors came from a human donor who was either an allogeneic HSCT recipient or a stem cell or donor lymphocyte infusion donor (not recorded which). It is not recorded whose cells these are; they may come from a transplant donor.

This clonotype was detected a few times. V usage is TRBV5-1 and J usage is TRBJ2-6; no clear D gene. This CDR3 region has 15 residues. Trimming shortened V by 4 bases and J by 2 bases, and 10 bases separated the two germline ends. Germline V gives CDR1 SGHRS, CDR2 YFSETQ. CDR3 loop: CASSAKIAGANVLTF. DNA for the CDR3: TGCGCCAGCAGCGCCAAAATAGCTGGGGCCAACGTCCTGACTTTC.

The chain combines TRBV7-6 with TRBJ2-3; D call uncertain. CDR1 and CDR2 from the germline V gene are SGHVS and FNYEAQ. CDR3 size: 15 residues. Trimming stripped 6 bases from V and 6 bases from J, with 19 bases between. The CDR3 here is CASRLTEAFWDTQYF. CDR3 in DNA: TGTGCCAGCAGGTTGACCGAGGCTTTTTGGGATACGCAGTATTTT.

V usage is TRBV20-1 and J usage is TRBJ1-1; the D is unclear. The CDR3 runs to 13 residues. Per germline, CDR1 DFQATT and CDR2 SNEGSKA (reference sequence). This CDR3 is CSGRGGENTEAFF. CDR3 bases: TGCAGCGGCAGAGGTGGGGAGAACACTGAAGCTTTCTTT.